A single sample is the source of the 9 T cell receptor beta chains below, sequenced in a study of identifying expanded T cells in peripheral blood. The assay was immunoSEQ multiplex PCR, and TCRdb's table has in-frame clones only and misses some. The table has roughly 100,000 clones, 88% seen once. Sequencing was carried out using blood. The source is a person between 18 and 75 years old in good health.

The rearrangement joins TRBV30 to TRBJ2-3; 10 positions match TRBD2. V lost 2 bases and J lost 3; bases outside the gene matches: 5. Germline V gives CDR1 GTSNPN, CDR2 SVGIG (reference sequence). The CDR3 spans 15 residues. The CDR3 loop reads CAWSRSGGVTDTQYF. The DNA for the CDR3 is TGTGCCTGGAGTAGGAGCGGGGGGGTAACAGATACGCAGTATTTT.

This clone was observed once. The CDR3 loop reads CASSLDLVAEIINTEAFF. CDR3 bases: TGTGCCAGCAGCTTGGACCTGGTGGCAGAAATTATCAACACTGAAGCTTTCTTT. The chain has TRBV5-4 and TRBJ1-1; D gene unclear. The CDR3 extends over 18 amino acids. Germline CDR1 SGHNT, CDR2 YYREEE (reference sequence). V lost 0 bases and J lost 2, with 20 bases in between.

This chain joins TRBV7-3 and TRBJ2-5; weak D call: TRBD1 (6 bases). Looked up from germline, CDR1 is SGHTA and CDR2 is FQGTGA. V lost 5 bases and J lost 3, with 10 bases in between. The CDR3 runs 13 residues. The CDR3 loop is CASSGYREETQYF. The CDR3 region has the DNA TGTGCCAGCAGCGGTTACAGGGAAGAGACCCAGTACTTC.

This clone was detected once. V usage is TRBV9 and J usage is TRBJ1-1; D not certain. The germline V gene encodes CDR1 SGDLS and CDR2 YYNGEE. Trimming removed 4 bases at V and 3 bases at J, with 7 bases between. This CDR3 has 12 residues. The CDR3 here is CASSQADTEAFF. The CDR3 nucleotides read TGTGCCAGCAGCCAGGCGGACACTGAAGCTTTCTTT.

The chain recombines TRBV18 with TRBJ1-1, with D perhaps TRBD1 (5 bases). CDR1 is KGHSH and CDR2 is LQKENI in the germline V gene. V was trimmed by 4 bases and J by 0 bases, leaving 15 bases between them. The CDR3 consists of 16 residues. Written as DNA, the CDR3 is TGTGCCAGCTCACAGGGTTTGGGGGAGATGAACACTGAAGCTTTCTTT. Translating gives CASSQGLGEMNTEAFF.

The chain is built from TRBV2 and TRBJ1-2; 8 bases line up with TRBD1. Trimming at V came to 6 bases and at J to 4 bases, leaving 10 bases not matched to a gene. This CDR3 is built from 15 residues. CDR1 is SNHLY, CDR2 FYNNEI, per germline. The chain's CDR3 is CASRPGTGPGYGYTF. In DNA form, the CDR3 reads TGTGCCAGCAGACCCGGGACAGGACCTGGCTATGGCTACACCTTC.

This clone was found a few times. V usage is TRBV7-9 and J usage is TRBJ2-3, with 7 bases that match TRBD2. V lost 7 bases to trimming and J lost 4 bases; unmatched junction nucleotides: 8. CDR3 length: 14 residues. Germline V gene sequence: CDR1 SEHNR, CDR2 FQNEAQ (reference sequence). CDR3 DNA sequence: TGTGCCAGCATGGGAGGGTTTGGGGCAGATACGCAGTATTTT. This sequence encodes CASMGGFGADTQYF. The variable domain in full, completed from reference TRBV7-9 and TRBJ2-3, reads DTGVSQNPRHKITKRGQNVTFRCDPISEHNRLYWYRQTLGQGPEFLTYFQNEAQLEKSRLLSDRFSAERPKGSFSTLEIQRTEQGDSAMYLCASMGGFGADTQYFGPGTRLTVL.

The chain uses TRBV10-2 and TRBJ2-2, with 7 nucleotides matching TRBD2. From germline, CDR1 is WSHSY and CDR2 SAAADI. This CDR3 is 15 amino acids long. Trimming removed 2 bases from V and 4 bases from J; junction bases left unmatched: 4. CDR3 residues: CASSEGGTTTGELFF. CDR3 sequence (DNA): TGCGCCAGCAGTGAGGGCGGGACTACCACCGGGGAGCTGTTTTTT.

This chain joins TRBV28 and TRBJ1-6, with D possibly matching TRBD1 (5 bases). The CDR3 has 15 residues. The germline V and J ends were trimmed by 5 bases and 7 bases, with 15 bases remaining between them. Germline loops: CDR1 MDHEN, CDR2 SYDVKM. The CDR3 DNA reads TGTGCCAGCAGTCATACGGGACGGAGGAATTCACCCCTCCACTTT. It encodes CASSHTGRRNSPLHF.